This TCR beta chain was sequenced during a study of blood T cell repertoires in COVID-19. Study as a whole: Acute and convalescent COVID-19 samples came from the United States, Italy and Spain. T cells, B-cell-depleted T cells, or PBMCs provided the cDNA or gDNA that served as material.

Among Cohort 3 donors, those recovered had two negative PCRs, clearance, or symptom resolution. Under the authors' procedure: Reference gene primers were amplified, and this amplification served to estimate nucleated cell counts. The table came from immunoSEQ multiplex PCR; TCRdb's copy has only in-frame clones and leaves some out. D and trimming come from the DNA, and the V and J calls and clone size come from that table. The data contain 180,000 or so clones, around 82% of them singletons. CDR1 GTSNPN and CDR2 SVGIG come from the germline V gene (reference sequence). Trimming removed 3 bases from V and 5 bases from J, with 16 bases in between. This CDR3 contains 14 residues.

Sequenced sample: PBMCs or T cells enriched from blood (not recorded which). V is TRBV30 and J is TRBJ2-5; D is possibly TRBD2 (7 bases). This TCR was recovered from a man aged 35 to 55 who had recovered from COVID-19. CDR3 in DNA: TGTGCCTGGAGCATTGGGGGGGCGTGGGAGACCCAGTACTTC. This codes for CAWSIGGAWETQYF.